The present TCR beta chain was sequenced within a study of cytomegalovirus exposure and HLA in healthy donors. The V gene lost 4 bases and the J gene lost 7 bases, with 19 bases spanning the gap. The CDR3 extends over 15 amino acids. CDR1 SGHNT and CDR2 YENEEA come from the germline V gene. The PCR was carried out with 60 Vbeta primers and 13 Jbeta primers. Only in-frame clones appear in the TCRdb table, and some are missing; sequencing was by immunoSEQ multiplex PCR. Here the sample spans about 220,000 clones, over 80% being singletons. General observations from the study: With later analysis, a missense DCLRE1C variant became linked to TCR beta V- and J-gene trimming.

As concerns this clone: Its antigen is unidentified.

The receptor comes from a woman between 40 and 55 years old in good health and CMV-seropositive. The material sequenced was PBMCs. This chain links TRBV11-3 with TRBJ1-2, with D possibly matching TRBD1 (6 bases). CDR3 protein: CASSSGGRGAPGYTF. CDR3 bases: TGTGCCAGCAGCTCTGGAGGTCGGGGGGCGCCTGGCTACACCTTC.